One and the same sample provided the 14 T cell receptor beta chains below, sequenced in a study of blood T cell repertoires in COVID-19. Using immunoSEQ multiplex PCR, the repertoire was profiled, and TCRdb retains in-frame clones only, with some absent. This sample has a few hundred thousand clones, with 85% to 90% found just once. The specimen sequenced was PBMCs or T cells enriched from blood (not recorded which). The receptors here all came from a woman aged 25 to 39 who had recovered from COVID-19.

The chain carries TRBV4-3 and TRBJ1-1, with 10 bases fitting TRBD1. The V gene's germline CDR1 is LGHNA and CDR2 YSLEER. Trimming at V came to 7 bases and at J to 6 bases, leaving 14 bases not matched to a gene. This CDR3 has 16 amino acids. CDR3 sequence (DNA): TGCGCCAGCATGGGACAGGGGTCGCCCAGTGTCGCTGAAGCTTTCTTT. It specifies CASMGQGSPSVAEAFF.

In this sample, this clone turned up once. The chain combines TRBV27 with TRBJ1-5, with TRBD1 matching 8 bases. Germline V gene data show CDR1 as MNHEY and CDR2 as SMNVEV (reference sequence). V lost 4 bases, J lost 3 bases, and 5 bases stayed unmatched. The CDR3 has 15 amino acids. In nucleotides, the CDR3 is TGTGCCAGCAGTTCCGTGACAGGGGTCAATCAGCCCCAGCATTTT. This sequence encodes CASSSVTGVNQPQHF.

The chain recombines TRBV7-2 with TRBJ1-2; TRBD1 matches 7 bases. The CDR3 extends over 15 amino acids. The ends lost 2 bases at V and 0 bases at J; junction bases unmatched: 3. From germline, CDR1 is SGHTA and CDR2 FQGNSA. The CDR3 DNA is TGTGCCAGCAGCTTATCGACAGGGTCTAACTATGGCTACACCTTC. The encoded protein is CASSLSTGSNYGYTF.

V usage is TRBV24-1 and J usage is TRBJ2-1, with 12 bases fitting TRBD2. Germline CDR1 KGHDR, CDR2 SFDVKD. This CDR3 spans 16 amino acids. Trimming took 1 base from V and 5 from J; bases not matched to a gene: 2. The CDR3 DNA reads as TGTGCCACCAGTGATTTCGGACTAGCGGGAAACAATGAGCAGTTCTTC. Amino acids: CATSDFGLAGNNEQFF.

The chain employs TRBV6-5 and TRBJ1-2; no clear D gene. This CDR3 region has 13 residues. Germline assignment: CDR1 MNHEY and CDR2 SVGAGI. Trimming took 2 bases from V and 5 from J, leaving 9 bases between them. The CDR3 nucleotides are TGTGCCAGCAGTTACCTAAGTCAATATGGCTACACCTTC. It is translated as CASSYLSQYGYTF.

The V gene is TRBV19, the J gene TRBJ1-1; 7 bases fit TRBD1. CDR3 size: 15 residues. V lost 3 bases, J lost 4 bases, and 8 bases stayed unmatched. Germline V gives CDR1 LNHDA, CDR2 SQIVND (reference sequence). The CDR3 loop reads CASSIDRVRGTEAFF. DNA of the CDR3: TGTGCCAGTAGTATCGACAGGGTTCGTGGCACTGAAGCTTTCTTT.

The rearrangement links TRBV27 to TRBJ1-5; tentatively, D is TRBD1 (6 bases). Germline loops: CDR1 MNHEY, CDR2 SMNVEV (reference sequence). V was pared by 8 bases and J by 0 bases, with 17 bases between. This CDR3 comprises 16 residues. The CDR3, as DNA: TGTGCCAGCTCGAACGGGACACGATATAGCAATCAGCCCCAGCATTTT. This sequence encodes CASSNGTRYSNQPQHF.

This clone was found once. The rearrangement joins TRBV11-2 to TRBJ2-7, with D possibly TRBD1 on 5 matching bases. Between the trimmed V and J ends, which lost 4 bases and 4 bases, there was a span of 14 bases. Germline V gene data show CDR1 as SGHAT and CDR2 as FQNNGV. CDR3 length equals 14 residues. CDR3 nucleotides: TGTGCCAGCAGCTCCCATCCCCAGGGTTACGAGCAGTACTTC. Translation: CASSSHPQGYEQYF.

Only a few counts were recorded for this clone. The rearrangement links TRBV12-3 or TRBV12-4 to TRBJ1-5; D not resolved. The CDR3 is 13 amino acids. V was cut by 5 bases and J by 2 bases, with 7 bases left in between. As DNA, the CDR3 is TGTGCCAGCAGTGAGATAGGCAATCAGCCCCAGCATTTT. Its protein product is CASSEIGNQPQHF.

The rearrangement uses TRBV3-1 (or the pseudogene TRBV3-2) and TRBJ2-5; 8 bases are a match to TRBD2. The V gene's germline CDR1 is LGHDT and CDR2 YNNKEL (reference sequence). Trimming took 11 bases from V and 2 from J; bases not matched to a gene: 13. The CDR3 length is 15 residues. CDR3 protein: CASSPPLAGQETQYF. DNA of the CDR3: TGTGCCTCTTCACCCCCTCTAGCGGGTCAAGAGACCCAGTACTTC.

V is TRBV6-5 and J is TRBJ2-7; 9 bases line up with TRBD1. The CDR3 has 15 residues. The V gene's germline CDR1 is MNHEY and CDR2 SVGAGI. The trim removed 5 bases at V and 5 bases at J, leaving 10 bases unmatched. The CDR3: CASSTLDRGIHEQYF. The CDR3 DNA reads TGTGCCAGCAGTACCCTGGACAGGGGTATCCACGAGCAGTACTTC.

In this sample, this clone turned up a few times. The J gene is TRBJ2-1, the V gene TRBV9, with 9 nucleotides matching TRBD2. In germline, CDR1 is SGDLS, CDR2 YYNGEE. The ends lost 3 bases at V and 3 bases at J; junction bases unmatched: 7. This CDR3 spans 16 amino acids. The CDR3 loop is CASSEGAGGGYNEQFF. CDR3 DNA sequence: TGTGCCAGCAGCGAGGGAGCGGGGGGCGGCTACAATGAGCAGTTCTTC.

V usage is TRBV4-3 and J usage is TRBJ1-1; 10 positions match TRBD1. This CDR3 has 18 amino acids. Germline V gives CDR1 LGHNA, CDR2 YSLEER. V gave up 0 bases and J gave up 8 bases; unmatched junction bases: 15. CDR3 protein: CASSQDPTGGGRNPEAFF. CDR3 nucleotides: TGCGCCAGCAGCCAAGATCCGACAGGGGGCGGGAGGAACCCCGAAGCTTTCTTT.

The rearrangement uses TRBV7-2 and TRBJ2-3; 10 bases map to TRBD2. V was pared by 5 bases and J by 8 bases, with 10 bases of the junction left unmatched. Germline-derived CDR1 and CDR2 are SGHTA and FQGNSA. CDR3 length: 15 residues. CDR3 DNA sequence: TGTGCCAGCAGCCCCCCTAGCGGGAGTCTTTCTACGCAGTATTTT. Its protein is CASSPPSGSLSTQYF.